Below, 16 T cell receptor beta chains from the same sample are listed, as sequenced in a study of shared clonotypes between healthy human individuals. Assay used: immunoSEQ multiplex PCR; TCRdb lists only in-frame clones, some missing. The table records 2 million to 2.5 million clones, 85% to 95% of them present only once. Sample: naive CD4+ T cells sorted from blood. Specified subset: CD45RA+ positively selected. The source of these receptors is a man aged 18 to 29 in good health.

The sample holds one count of this clone. The chain has TRBV7-2 and TRBJ2-1; weak D call: TRBD2 (5 bases). Germline values: CDR1 SGHTA, CDR2 FQGNSA. This CDR3 region has 16 residues. Trimming removed 1 base at V and 0 bases at J, with 10 bases between. This chain's CDR3 is CASSLDTSGSYNEQFF. In DNA, the CDR3 is TGTGCCAGCAGCTTAGATACCAGCGGCTCCTACAATGAGCAGTTCTTC.

Note on this clone: Different DNA sequences within this sample yield the same CDR3. The chain employs TRBV2 and TRBJ1-1; D remains unclear. In germline, CDR1 is SNHLY, CDR2 FYNNEI. CDR3 length: 13 amino acids. Trimming removed 4 bases at V and 1 base at J, with 7 bases between. CDR3 amino acids: CASSARWNTEAFF. Here the CDR3 DNA reads TGTGCCAGCAGTGCTAGATGGAACACTGAAGCTTTCTTT.

The chain recombines TRBV4-1 with TRBJ1-1, with D unclear. The CDR3 is 13 residues long. Trimming stripped 9 bases from V and 0 bases from J, with 11 bases between. Germline V CDR1 and CDR2: MGHRA, YSYEKL. Written as DNA, the CDR3 is TGCGCCAGGCCTGAGGTCTTGAACACTGAAGCTTTCTTT. This codes for CARPEVLNTEAFF.

V and J are TRBV6-5 and TRBJ1-2; D is unclear. Germline values: CDR1 MNHEY, CDR2 SVGAGI. This CDR3 has 16 residues. V was trimmed by 4 bases and J by 0 bases, leaving 15 bases between them. The CDR3 DNA reads as TGTGCCAGCAGTTGGCAGGAAGACAAATCTAACTATGGCTACACCTTC. Its protein is CASSWQEDKSNYGYTF.

The V gene is TRBV18, the J gene TRBJ1-2; D possibly corresponds to TRBD1 (6 bases). Germline V CDR1 and CDR2: KGHSH, LQKENI. Trimming took off 2 bases at V and 10 bases at J, with 11 bases between the two ends. This CDR3 comprises 12 residues. Written as DNA, the CDR3 is TGTGCCAGCTCACCATCAGGGGTTGACTACACCTTC. This translates into CASSPSGVDYTF.

The chain carries TRBV7-2 and TRBJ2-5; the match to TRBD1 covers 10 bases. CDR3 size: 16 residues. Germline CDR1 is SGHTA and CDR2 is FQGNSA. V was clipped by 5 bases and J by 5 bases; unmatched bases: 11. This CDR3 reads CASSLRQGAKGETQYF. The CDR3 DNA is TGTGCCAGCAGCCTCAGACAGGGGGCAAAGGGGGAGACCCAGTACTTC.

The chain couples TRBV4-3 to TRBJ1-5; 7 bases align to TRBD1. CDR1 is LGHNA, CDR2 YSLEER, per germline. V trimming: 0 bases; J trimming: 1 base; junction bases outside the gene matches: 9. This CDR3 region has 18 residues. CDR3 nucleotides: TGCGCCAGCAGCCAAGATGCCAGGGGGATAGGAAGCAATCAGCCCCAGCATTTT. Its translation: CASSQDARGIGSNQPQHF.

CDR3: CASSRDQGTYGYTF. The CDR3, as DNA: TGTGCCAGCAGTCGAGATCAGGGTACCTATGGCTACACCTTC. The chain is built from TRBV6-5 and TRBJ1-2, with a tentative D call TRBD1 (5 bases). This CDR3 spans 14 amino acids. Trimming removed 5 bases from V and 4 bases from J, with 14 bases in between. Per the germline V gene, CDR1 is MNHEY and CDR2 is SVGAGI.

The V call is TRBV6-6, the J call TRBJ1-6; no reliable D call. The germline CDR1 and CDR2 sequences are MNHNY and SVGAGI (reference sequence). This CDR3 has 15 residues. The ends were cut back, 5 bases at V and 7 bases at J, with 15 bases in the middle. The CDR3 reads CASSDSGSWNSPLHF. In DNA, the CDR3 is TGTGCCAGCAGTGATAGCGGGAGCTGGAATTCACCCCTCCACTTT.

This chain joins TRBV6-6 and TRBJ1-5; a possible D gene is TRBD1 (6 bases). The V end lost 5 bases, the J end lost 0 bases, and 11 bases lay between the germline ends. CDR1 and CDR2 (germline): MNHNY, SVGAGI (reference sequence). The CDR3 loop spans 15 amino acids. The CDR3 is CASSRQEYSNQPQHF. The CDR3 bases are TGTGCCAGCAGTCGACAGGAGTATAGCAATCAGCCCCAGCATTTT.

V usage is TRBV4-1 and J usage is TRBJ1-4; a weak D match, TRBD1 (5 bases). Trimming removed 1 base at V and 1 base at J, with 22 bases between. This CDR3 has 20 residues. Germline CDR1 MGHRA, CDR2 YSYEKL. The DNA of the CDR3 is TGCGCCAGCAGCCAAGTCCAAAGGGGTGGACAAGGCCGAACTAATGAAAAACTGTTTTTT. Amino acids: CASSQVQRGGQGRTNEKLFF.

This chain uses TRBV19 with TRBJ2-5; tentatively, D is TRBD2 (6 bases). Germline lookup yields CDR1 LNHDA and CDR2 SQIVND (reference sequence). V shed 6 bases and J shed 1 base, with 15 bases lying between them. The CDR3 has 15 residues. The CDR3: CASSPDGGPQETQYF. As DNA, the CDR3 is TGTGCCAGTAGCCCGGACGGAGGGCCCCAAGAGACCCAGTACTTC. Using reference TRBV19 and TRBJ2-5 for the parts outside the CDR3, the full variable domain is DGGITQSPKYLFRKEGQNVTLSCEQNLNHDAMYWYRQDPGQGLRLIYYSQIVNDFQKGDIAEGYSVSREKKESFPLTVTSAQKNPTAFYLCASSPDGGPQETQYFGPGTRLLVL.

This clone was picked up one time. The V call is TRBV14, the J call TRBJ2-2, with a possible D match to TRBD1 (6 bases). Trimming cost V 4 bases and J 3 bases, with 15 bases left between them. The CDR3 has 16 residues. Germline CDR1 SGHDN, CDR2 FVKESK. The DNA for the CDR3 is TGTGCCAGCAGCCTACAGGGCGGAGATTACACCGGGGAGCTGTTTTTT. Residues: CASSLQGGDYTGELFF.

About this clone itself: The same CDR3 can be traced to other DNA sequences in this sample. V gene TRBV5-1 combines with J gene TRBJ2-1; 8 bases agree with TRBD2. The germline V gene has CDR1 SGHRS and CDR2 YFSETQ. V shed 2 bases and J 4 bases; nucleotides not matched to a gene: 5. The CDR3 totals 15 residues. For the CDR3, the DNA is TGCGCCAGCAGCTTAGAACTAGCGGATTACAATGAGCAGTTCTTC. Amino acid sequence: CASSLELADYNEQFF.

This clone was detected only once. J is TRBJ1-6 and V is TRBV2; D gene ambiguous. Germline V gene lookup returns CDR1 SNHLY and CDR2 FYNNEI. V dropped 6 bases and J dropped 3 bases, with 12 bases sitting between them. This CDR3 is 15 amino acids long. The CDR3 nucleotides are TGTGCCAGCAGGGCGTCCGGGGACTATAATTCACCCCTCCACTTT. Translation: CASRASGDYNSPLHF.

This clone has a single count. For the CDR3, the DNA is TGTGCCAGCTCACGTCTCTCGAGGGCCGCGAACACCGGGGAGCTGTTTTTT. Translation: CASSRLSRAANTGELFF. V usage is TRBV18 and J usage is TRBJ2-2; D perhaps matches TRBD2 (5 bases). The CDR3 contains 17 residues. V gave up 4 bases and J gave up 0 bases, with 15 bases separating them. Germline CDR1 reads KGHSH; CDR2 reads LQKENI.